This T cell receptor (beta chain) was observed in a study of T cell changes during pregnancy in multiple sclerosis. The data were produced by immunoSEQ multiplex PCR, yet TCRdb's version contains in-frame clones alone and is incomplete. Of about 85,000 clones listed, approximately 93% are singletons. J lost 6 bases, V lost 5 bases, and 9 bases had no gene match. The CDR3 has 16 residues. Germline V lookup: CDR1 MGHDK, CDR2 SYGVNS. The starting material was peripheral blood, obtained in the first trimester of pregnancy. The chain has TRBV25-1 and TRBJ2-1; 11 bases match TRBD2. The sequence came from a female donor with multiple sclerosis, enrolled in a pregnancy study. The CDR3 sequence: CASSSTGTSGLNEQFF. The CDR3 DNA is TGTGCCAGCAGTTCTACCGGGACTAGCGGACTCAATGAGCAGTTCTTC.